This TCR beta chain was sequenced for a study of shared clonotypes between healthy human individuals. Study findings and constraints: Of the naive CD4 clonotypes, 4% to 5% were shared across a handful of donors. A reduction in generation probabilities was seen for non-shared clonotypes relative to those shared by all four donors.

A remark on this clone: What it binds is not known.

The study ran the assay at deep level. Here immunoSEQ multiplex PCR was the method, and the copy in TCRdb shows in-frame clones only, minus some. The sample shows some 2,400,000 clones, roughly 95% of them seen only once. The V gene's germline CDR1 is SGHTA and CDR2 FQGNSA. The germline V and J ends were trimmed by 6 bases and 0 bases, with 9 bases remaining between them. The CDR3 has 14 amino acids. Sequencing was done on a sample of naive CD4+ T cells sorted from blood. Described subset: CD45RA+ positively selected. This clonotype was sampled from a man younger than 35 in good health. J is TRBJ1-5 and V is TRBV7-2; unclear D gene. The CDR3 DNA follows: TGTGCCAGCAGTAGAACACATAGCAATCAGCCCCAGCATTTT. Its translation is CASSRTHSNQPQHF.